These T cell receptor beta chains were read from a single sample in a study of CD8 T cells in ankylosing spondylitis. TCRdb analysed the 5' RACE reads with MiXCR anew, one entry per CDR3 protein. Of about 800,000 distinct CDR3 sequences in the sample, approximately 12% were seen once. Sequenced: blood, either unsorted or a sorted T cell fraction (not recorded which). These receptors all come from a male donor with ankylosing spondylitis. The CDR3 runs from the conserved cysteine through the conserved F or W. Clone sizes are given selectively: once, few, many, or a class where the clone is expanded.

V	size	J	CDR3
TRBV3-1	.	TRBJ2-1	CASSQETNEQFF
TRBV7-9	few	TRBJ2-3	CASSATTGTDTQYF
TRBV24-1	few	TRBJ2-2	CATSDPGRGHTGELFF
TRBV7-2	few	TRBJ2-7	CASSSAPNYEQYF
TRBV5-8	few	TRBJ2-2	CASRFPGSGELFF
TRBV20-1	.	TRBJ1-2	CSARGGTGSANYGYTF
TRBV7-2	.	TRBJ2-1	CASTPSGRVANEQFF
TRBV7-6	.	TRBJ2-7	CASSLVGDRTYEQYF
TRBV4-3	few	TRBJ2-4	CASSRSGSSPDIQYF
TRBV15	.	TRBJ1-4	CATSRGRTDFNEKLFF
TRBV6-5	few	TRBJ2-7	CASSYLSGTVTYEQYF
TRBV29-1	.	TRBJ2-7	CSYTLGSGEQYF
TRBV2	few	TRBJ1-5	CASSEALGGGLEPQHF
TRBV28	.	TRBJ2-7	CASGSGSYEQYF
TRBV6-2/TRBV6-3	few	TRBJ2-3	CASSYFGNPTDTQYF
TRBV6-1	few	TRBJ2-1	CASSPRNNNEQFF
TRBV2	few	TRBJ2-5	CASSETIAGTYQETQYF
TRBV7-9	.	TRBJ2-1	CASNTGTSGSREQFF